Sequencing of this TCR beta chain was carried out in a study of identifying expanded T cells in peripheral blood. Germline assignment: CDR1 LNHDA and CDR2 SQIVND (reference sequence). V dropped 1 base and J dropped 5 bases, with 17 bases sitting between them. This CDR3 comprises 16 residues. Repertoires were generated with immunoSEQ multiplex PCR, while TCRdb's copy carries only in-frame clones and drops some. The sample includes around 70,000 clones, under 90% of them seen just once. Sequenced sample: blood. The chain couples TRBV19 to TRBJ2-5; possibly TRBD2 for D (5 bases). This TCR came from a person aged 18 to 69 in good health. CDR3 bases: TGTGCCAGTAGTATAGGGATGGTCTGGCGCGGGGAGACCCAGTACTTC. The encoded protein is CASSIGMVWRGETQYF.